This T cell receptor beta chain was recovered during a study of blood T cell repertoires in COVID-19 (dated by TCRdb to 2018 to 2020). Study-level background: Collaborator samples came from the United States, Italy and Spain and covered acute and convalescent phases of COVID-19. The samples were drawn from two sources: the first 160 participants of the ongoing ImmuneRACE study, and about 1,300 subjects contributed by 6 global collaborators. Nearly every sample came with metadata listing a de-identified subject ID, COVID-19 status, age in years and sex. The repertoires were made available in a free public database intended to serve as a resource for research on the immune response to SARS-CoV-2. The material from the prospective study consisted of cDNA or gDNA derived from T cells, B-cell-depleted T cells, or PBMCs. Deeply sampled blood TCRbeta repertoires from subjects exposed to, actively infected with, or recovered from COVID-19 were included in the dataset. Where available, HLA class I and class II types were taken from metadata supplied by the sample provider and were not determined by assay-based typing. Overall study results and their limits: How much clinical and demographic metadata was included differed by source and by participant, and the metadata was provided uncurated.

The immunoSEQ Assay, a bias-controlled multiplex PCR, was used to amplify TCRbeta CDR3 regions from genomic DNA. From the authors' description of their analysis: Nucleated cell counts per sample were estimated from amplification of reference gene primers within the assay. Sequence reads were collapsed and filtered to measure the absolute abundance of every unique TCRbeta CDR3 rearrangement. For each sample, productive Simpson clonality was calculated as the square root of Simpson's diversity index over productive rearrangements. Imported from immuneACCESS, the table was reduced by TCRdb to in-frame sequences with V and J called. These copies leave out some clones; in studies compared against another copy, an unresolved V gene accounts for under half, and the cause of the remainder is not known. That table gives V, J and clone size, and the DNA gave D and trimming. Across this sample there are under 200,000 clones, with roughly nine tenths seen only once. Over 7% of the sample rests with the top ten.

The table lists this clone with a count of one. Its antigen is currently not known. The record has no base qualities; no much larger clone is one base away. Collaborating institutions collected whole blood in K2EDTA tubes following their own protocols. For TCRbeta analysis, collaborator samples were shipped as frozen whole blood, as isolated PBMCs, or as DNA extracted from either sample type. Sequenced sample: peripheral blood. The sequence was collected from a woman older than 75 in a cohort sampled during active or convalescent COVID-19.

CDR3 sequence: CASSRADAHSNQPQHF. The DNA is TGTGCCAGCTCACGGGCAGACGCACATAGCAATCAGCCCCAGCATTTT. The V and J segments used are TRBV18 and TRBJ1-5; no D gene is confidently identified. The CDR3, from cysteine to phenylalanine, totals 16 residues. Here the CDR3 DNA is all that survives: 48 bases in frame from base 1. Trimming takes 4 bases from V and 0 bases from J, and the germline ends sit 13 bases apart. In the germline V gene, CDR1 corresponds to KGHSH and CDR2 to LQKENI.